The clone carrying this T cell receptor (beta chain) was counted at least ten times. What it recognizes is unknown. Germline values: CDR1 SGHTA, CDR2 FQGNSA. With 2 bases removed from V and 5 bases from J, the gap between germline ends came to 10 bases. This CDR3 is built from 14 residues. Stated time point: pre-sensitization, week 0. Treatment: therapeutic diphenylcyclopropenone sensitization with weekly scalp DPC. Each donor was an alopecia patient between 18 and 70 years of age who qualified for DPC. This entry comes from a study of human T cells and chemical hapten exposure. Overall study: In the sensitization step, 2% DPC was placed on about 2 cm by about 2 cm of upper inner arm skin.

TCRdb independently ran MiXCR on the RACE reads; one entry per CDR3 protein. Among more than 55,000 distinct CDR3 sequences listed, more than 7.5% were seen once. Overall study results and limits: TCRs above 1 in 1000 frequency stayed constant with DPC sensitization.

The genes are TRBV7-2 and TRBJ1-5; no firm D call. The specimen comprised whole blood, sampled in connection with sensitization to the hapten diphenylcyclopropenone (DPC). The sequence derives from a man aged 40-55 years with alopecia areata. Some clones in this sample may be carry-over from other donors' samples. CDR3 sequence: CASSLNLGYQPQHF. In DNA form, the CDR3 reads TGTGCCAGCAGCTTAAACCTTGGGTATCAGCCCCAGCATTTT.